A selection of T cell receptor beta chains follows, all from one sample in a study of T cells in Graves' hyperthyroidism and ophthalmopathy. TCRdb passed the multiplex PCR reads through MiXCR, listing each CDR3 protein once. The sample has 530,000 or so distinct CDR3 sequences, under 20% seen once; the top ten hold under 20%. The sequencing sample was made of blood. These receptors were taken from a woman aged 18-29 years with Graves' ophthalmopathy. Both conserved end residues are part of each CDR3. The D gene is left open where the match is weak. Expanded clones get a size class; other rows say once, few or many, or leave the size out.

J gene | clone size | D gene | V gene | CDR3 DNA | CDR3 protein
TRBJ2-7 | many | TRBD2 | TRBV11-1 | TGTGCCAGCAGCCCACCCGGTTCGGGGGGTCGGGGCCCCTACGAGCAGTACTTC | CASSPPGSGGRGPYEQYF
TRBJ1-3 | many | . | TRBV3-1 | TGTGCCAGCAGCCAAGGAACCCACAGATTATCCGGAAACACCATATATTTT | CASSQGTHRLSGNTIYF
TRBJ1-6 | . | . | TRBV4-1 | TGCGCCAGCAGCCAAGTCGGAGGATCACCCCTCCACTTT | CASSQVGGSPLHF
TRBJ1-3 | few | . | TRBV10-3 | TGTGCCATCAGTGGGACAGACTCTGGAAACACCATATATTTT | CAISGTDSGNTIYF
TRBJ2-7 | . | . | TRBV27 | TGTGCCAGCAGTATTAACAGGGACTCCTACGAGCAGTACTTC | CASSINRDSYEQYF
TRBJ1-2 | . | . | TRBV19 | TGTGCCAGTAGTATAGACAAAAACTATGGCTACACCTTC | CASSIDKNYGYTF
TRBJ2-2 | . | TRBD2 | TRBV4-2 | TGTGCCAGCAGCCCTCCCCATAGCGGGGCGAACACCGGGGAGCTGTTTTTT | CASSPPHSGANTGELFF
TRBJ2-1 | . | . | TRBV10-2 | TGCGCCAGCAGTGAGTCCGGGGGCGGGAGTCACAATGAGCAGTTCTTC | CASSESGGGSHNEQFF
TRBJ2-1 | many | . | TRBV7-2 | TGTGCCAGCAGCTTATTACTACTGGGGCTAGCGTACAATGAGCAGTTCTTC | CASSLLLLGLAYNEQFF
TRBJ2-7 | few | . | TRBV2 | TGTGCCAGCAGTGATAATAGGGAAACGGACTACGAGCAGTACTTC | CASSDNRETDYEQYF
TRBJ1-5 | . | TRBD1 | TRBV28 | TGTGCCAGCAGTTTTAACGCAGGGGGCGGGAGACAGCCCCAGCATTTT | CASSFNAGGGRQPQHF
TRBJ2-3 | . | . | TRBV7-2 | TGTGCCAGCAGCGGGGTGGGCGGGTCCTCAGATACGCAGTATTTT | CASSGVGGSSDTQYF